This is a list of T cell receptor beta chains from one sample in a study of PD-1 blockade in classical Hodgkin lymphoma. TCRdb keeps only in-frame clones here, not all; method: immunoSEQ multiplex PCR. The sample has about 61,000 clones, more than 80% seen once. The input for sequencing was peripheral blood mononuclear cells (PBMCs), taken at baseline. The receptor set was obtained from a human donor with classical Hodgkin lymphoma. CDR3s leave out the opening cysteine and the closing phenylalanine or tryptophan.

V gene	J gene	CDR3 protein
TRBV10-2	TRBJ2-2	ASSVAGANTGELF
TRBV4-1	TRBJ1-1	ASSQVAAMNTEAF
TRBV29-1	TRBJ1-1	SVRGGPDKNTEAF
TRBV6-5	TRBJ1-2	ASKTKGAYYGYT
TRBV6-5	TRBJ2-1	ASNYRDEQF
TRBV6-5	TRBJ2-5	ASSLGSPETQY
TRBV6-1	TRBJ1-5	ASSDVQPQH
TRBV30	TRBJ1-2	AWSLSSGNYGYT
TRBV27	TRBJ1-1	ASSLGAGRGTEAF
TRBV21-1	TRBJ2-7	ASTQYLAHRLEQY
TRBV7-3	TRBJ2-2	ASSLQVNTGELF
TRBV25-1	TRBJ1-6	ASSGDSYNSPLH
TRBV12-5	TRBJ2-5	ASGAIHRQETQY
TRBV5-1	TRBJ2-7	ASNLAGGPYEQY
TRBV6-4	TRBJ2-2	ASSAELSGELF
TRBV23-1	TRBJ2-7	ASSHKAYEQY
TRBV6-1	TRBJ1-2	ASSDKGRGYYGYT
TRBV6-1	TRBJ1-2	ASSEGPGLYGYT
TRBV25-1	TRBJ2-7	ASSLHTPGVDEQY
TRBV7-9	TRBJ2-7	ASSWTGEGEQY
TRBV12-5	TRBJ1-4	ASDPGQPNEKLF
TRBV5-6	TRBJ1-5	ASSLAGRYSNQPQH
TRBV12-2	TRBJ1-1	ASRRSGRSGTTEAF
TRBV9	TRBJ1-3	ASSPTGWSSGNTIY
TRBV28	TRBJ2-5	ASSFWRRRETQY
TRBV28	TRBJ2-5	ASSFTPYQETQY
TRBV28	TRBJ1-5	ASSLRRVTSNQPQH
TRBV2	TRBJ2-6	ASRTGPPGGGANVLT
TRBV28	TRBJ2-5	ASSRLVQETQY
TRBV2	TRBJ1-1	ASSGVGSGGTEAF
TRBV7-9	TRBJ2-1	ASSSPPAGEKF
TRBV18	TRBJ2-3	ASSTLGDTQY
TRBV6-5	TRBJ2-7	ASSYSGQPYEQY
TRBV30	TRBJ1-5	AWSLVRGDSNQPQH
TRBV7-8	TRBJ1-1	ASSLEDLGYTEAF
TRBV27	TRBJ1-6	ASSSTFRQAFYNSPLH
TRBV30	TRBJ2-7	AWRKQGLPILQY
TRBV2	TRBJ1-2	ASMQAANYGYT
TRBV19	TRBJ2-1	ASTNTGTGGMGEQF
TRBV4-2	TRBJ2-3	ASSQDPQGSGTDTQY